This TCR beta chain was sequenced in a study of blood T cell repertoires in COVID-19 (TCRdb year 2020). For the study in its entirety: Samples from collaborators originated in the United States, Italy and Spain and spanned both the acute and convalescent phases of COVID-19. Sample metadata almost always included a de-identified subject ID, COVID-19 status, age in years and sex. The material from the prospective study consisted of cDNA or gDNA derived from T cells, B-cell-depleted T cells, or PBMCs. Where HLA class I and class II types were available, the types were taken from metadata supplied by the sample provider, not from assay-based typing. The dataset comprised deeply sampled blood TCRbeta repertoires from subjects exposed to, actively infected with, or recovered from COVID-19. Samples were obtained from the ongoing ImmuneRACE study (first 160 participants) and from about 1,300 subjects provided by 6 global collaborators. The repertoires were released in a freely available public database intended as a resource for research on the immune response to SARS-CoV-2. General findings and caveats noted by the study authors: The quantity of clinical and demographic metadata differed by source and by participant and was supplied without curation.

In the case of this clone: The antigen this receptor binds is unknown. Per-nucleotide qualities are absent, and no much larger clonotype sits a single base away.

V lost 6 bases and J lost 3 bases, and the count of bases not matched to a germline gene is 32. As encoded in the germline V gene, CDR1 is SGDLS while CDR2 is YYNGEE. The CDR3 starts with the cysteine, ends with the phenylalanine, and has 22 residues. The entry retains the CDR3 DNA only, 66 bases that are in frame from base 1. TCRbeta CDR3 regions were amplified from genomic DNA using the immunoSEQ Assay, a bias-controlled multiplex PCR. The original pipeline was this. The number of nucleated cells in each sample was estimated from the amplification of reference gene primers within the assay. To quantify the absolute abundance of each unique TCRbeta CDR3 rearrangement, sequence reads were collapsed and filtered. For each sample, productive Simpson clonality was calculated as the square root of Simpson's diversity index across productive rearrangements. TCRdb took this table from immuneACCESS and kept in-frame rearrangements with V and J called. Such tables lack part of the clones; where checked against another copy, unresolved V genes explain under half of the gap, and the rest is unexplained. That table gives V, J and clone size, and the DNA gave D and trimming. Recorded for this sample are approximately 31,000 clones; approximately 91% of them occurred a single time. Around 13% of the sample belongs to the ten largest clones.

Whole blood was collected in K2EDTA tubes by collaborating institutions according to the institutions' own protocols. For TCRbeta analysis, collaborator samples were shipped as frozen whole blood, as isolated PBMCs, or as DNA extracted from either sample type. This clonotype was sampled from a man in his 70s with active COVID-19. Sequenced input: peripheral blood. Recombination connected TRBV9 to TRBJ1-2; TRBD1 matches 7 bases in the middle. CDR3 loop: CASTPSPGLYQGGNPNHYGYTF. The DNA reads as follows: TGTGCCAGCACCCCATCACCGGGGCTATACCAGGGGGGTAATCCCAACCACTATGGCTACACCTTC.